One T cell receptor (beta chain) is described in this entry. Which antigen it targets is not known. No qualities accompany the bases; no much larger clone lies one base away. These data are taken from a study of blood T cell repertoires in COVID-19 (dated by TCRdb to the early 2020s). Turning to the overall study: The collaborator samples originated in the United States, Italy and Spain and spanned the acute and convalescent phases of COVID-19. Nearly every sample came with metadata listing a de-identified subject ID, COVID-19 status, age in years and sex. The repertoires were made available in a free public database intended to serve as a resource for research on the immune response to SARS-CoV-2. Deeply sampled blood TCRbeta repertoires from subjects exposed to, actively infected with, or recovered from COVID-19 were included in the dataset. The prospective study material was composed of cDNA or gDNA derived from T cells, B-cell-depleted T cells, or PBMCs. Samples came from the ongoing ImmuneRACE study (first 160 participants) plus 1,254 subjects from 6 global collaborators. Where HLA class I and class II types were available, the types were taken from metadata supplied by the sample provider, not from assay-based typing.

TCRbeta CDR3 regions were amplified from genomic DNA using the immunoSEQ Assay, a bias-controlled multiplex PCR. The authors processed their data as follows. Nucleated cell counts per sample were estimated from amplification of reference gene primers within the assay. To quantify the absolute abundance of each unique TCRbeta CDR3 rearrangement, sequence reads were collapsed and filtered. For each sample, productive Simpson clonality was calculated as the square root of Simpson's diversity index across productive rearrangements. This is the immuneACCESS table as TCRdb keeps it, with only in-frame sequences that have V and J called. A part of the clones is gone; compared with another copy, unresolved V genes explain less than half, and the rest is unexplained. V, J and clone size are taken as reported in that table, and D and trimming were inferred from the DNA itself. The sample table shows about 240,000 clones, and about 80% are seen once. The ten largest clones add up to more than 2.5% of the sample.

Overall results and qualifications from the work: Clinical and demographic metadata were provided uncurated, with the amount varying by source and participant.

Whole blood was collected in K2EDTA tubes by collaborating institutions according to the institutions' own protocols. For TCRbeta analysis, collaborator samples were shipped as frozen whole blood, as isolated PBMCs, or as DNA extracted from either sample type. This clonotype was sampled from a woman aged 80 or older with acute or convalescent COVID-19. The material sequenced was peripheral blood.

The DNA sequence follows: TGTGCCAGCAGTGATCAGGGGACTGGAAACACCATATATTTT. Translated, it gives CASSDQGTGNTIYF. The V and J genes are TRBV2 and TRBJ1-3, and TRBD1 may be the D gene, going by 6 matching bases. CDR1 and CDR2, looked up from the germline V gene, are SNHLY and FYNNEI. From cysteine to phenylalanine, the CDR3 is 14 amino acids long. Just CDR3 DNA is preserved here, 42 bases in frame from base 1. Trimming costs V 3 bases and J 2 bases, and their ends lie 8 bases apart.